These 16 T cell receptor beta chains share one sample of origin, sequenced in a study of cytomegalovirus exposure and HLA in healthy donors. Profiled with immunoSEQ multiplex PCR; TCRdb holds only in-frame clones, not every one. The table has about 240,000 clones, around 87% seen once; the top ten hold less than 3%. Sample: PBMCs. These receptors were taken from a man aged 18 to 29 in good health and CMV-seronegative.

This sequence joins TRBV5-6 and TRBJ2-3; 7 bases line up with TRBD1. Trimming took 4 bases from V and 5 from J; bases not matched to a gene: 7. Germline CDR1 and CDR2: SGHDT and YYEEEE. The length of the CDR3 is 14 residues. CDR3 bases: TGTGCCAGCAGCCCGGGGACAGTGTTAGATACGCAGTATTTT. Its protein product is CASSPGTVLDTQYF.

This clone was seen a handful of times. The chain carries TRBV19 and TRBJ2-2; perhaps TRBD2 as D (6 bases). Trimming left V 0 bases short and J 7 bases short, with 18 bases between. Germline values: CDR1 LNHDA, CDR2 SQIVND (reference sequence). The CDR3 contains 17 residues. The CDR3 bases are TGTGCCAGTAGTATAGACCCCGGTCGGGGGAAGGGCGGGGAGCTGTTTTTT. It encodes CASSIDPGRGKGGELFF.

The V and J genes are TRBV7-2 and TRBJ2-1; 8 bases map to TRBD1. The V gene end was trimmed by 5 bases and the J gene end by 7 bases; junction bases not matched to a gene: 7. Germline loops: CDR1 SGHTA, CDR2 FQGNSA. This CDR3 has 14 residues. The CDR3 DNA reads TGTGCCAGCAGCGGAAACAGGGGGTTGAATGAGCAGTTCTTC. This sequence encodes CASSGNRGLNEQFF.

The chain recombines TRBV9 with TRBJ2-1; 10 bases fit TRBD1. The germline CDR1 and CDR2 sequences are SGDLS and YYNGEE. Trimming at V came to 3 bases and at J to 6 bases, leaving 6 bases not matched to a gene. The CDR3 runs 15 residues. The CDR3 protein is CASSGQGAQVNEQFF. CDR3 in DNA: TGTGCCAGCAGCGGACAGGGGGCGCAGGTCAATGAGCAGTTCTTC.

The genes are TRBV6-1 and TRBJ2-7; 8 nucleotides align to TRBD1. The CDR3 extends over 15 amino acids. Unmatched junction bases numbered 9, after V lost 6 bases and J lost 2 bases. Per the germline V gene, CDR1 is MNHNS and CDR2 is SASEGT. CDR3 sequence (DNA): TGTGCCAGCAGGGAATGGCAGGGGGCCACCTACGAGCAGTACTTC. This codes for CASREWQGATYEQYF.

The rearrangement joins TRBV15 to TRBJ1-5; perhaps TRBD1 as D (6 bases). The CDR3 has 15 residues. V lost 3 bases to trimming and J lost 1 base, with 10 bases between them. Germline V gives CDR1 LNHNV, CDR2 YYDKDF (reference sequence). CDR3 in DNA: TGTGCCACCAGCAGGGAGACAGGCAGCAATCAGCCCCAGCATTTT. This gives the protein CATSRETGSNQPQHF.

The V call is TRBV10-2, the J call TRBJ1-1; D is possibly TRBD1 (6 bases). Trimming pared 3 bases from V and 1 base from J, leaving 12 bases between. The CDR3 consists of 15 residues. Per germline, CDR1 WSHSY and CDR2 SAAADI. The CDR3 sequence is CASSDYTRGNTEAFF. CDR3 in DNA: TGCGCCAGCAGTGACTACACCAGGGGGAACACTGAAGCTTTCTTT.

V gene TRBV28 combines with J gene TRBJ1-1; no clear D gene. This CDR3 is built from 13 residues. V dropped 3 bases and J dropped 7 bases, with 12 bases sitting between them. Germline V gene sequence: CDR1 MDHEN, CDR2 SYDVKM. The CDR3 DNA reads as TGTGCCAGCAGTTTCCGCGGCGACGGTGAAGCTTTCTTT. Translated: CASSFRGDGEAFF.

This chain joins TRBV19 and TRBJ2-5, with 7 bases lining up with TRBD1. The trim removed 10 bases at V and 4 bases at J, leaving 12 bases unmatched. CDR1 is LNHDA and CDR2 is SQIVND in the germline V gene (reference sequence). CDR3 length: 14 amino acids. CDR3 DNA sequence: TGTGCCACCACTTTCCGTGCAGGGGGAGAGACCCAGTACTTC. This translates into CATTFRAGGETQYF.

The chain couples TRBV21-1 to TRBJ2-3; TRBD1, the table's D call, lacks a check against the DNA. TRBV21-1 represents a pseudogene. This CDR3 has 13 amino acids. This chain's CDR3 is CASRKGSPDTQYF. The CDR3 DNA is TGTGCCAGCAGGAAAGGCAGTCCCGATACGCAGTATTTT.

The V gene is TRBV7-9, the J gene TRBJ2-7; 7 nucleotides align to TRBD1. In germline, CDR1 is SEHNR, CDR2 FQNEAQ (reference sequence). Trimming at V came to 5 bases and at J to 3 bases, leaving 4 bases not matched to a gene. This CDR3 has 13 residues. The CDR3 reads CASSPRTGYEQYF. The CDR3 region has the DNA TGTGCCAGCAGCCCTAGGACAGGCTACGAGCAGTACTTC.

The rearrangement links TRBV29-1 to TRBJ2-1; D may be TRBD2 (5 bases). The CDR3 contains 14 residues. V gave up 6 bases and J gave up 0 bases, with 12 bases separating them. The V gene's germline CDR1 is SQVTM and CDR2 ANQGSEA. CDR3 nucleotides: TGCAGCGTCGATACTAGGGTCTCCTACAATGAGCAGTTCTTC. Its translation: CSVDTRVSYNEQFF.

The CDR3 coding sequence is TGTGCCAGCAGTTCTGGCGGGAGTTGGGCAGATACGCAGTATTTT. This translates into CASSSGGSWADTQYF. The chain joins TRBV6-5 to TRBJ2-3; 7 nucleotides match TRBD2. J was trimmed by 4 bases and V by 4 bases; bases with no gene match: 8. Germline CDR1 reads MNHEY; CDR2 reads SVGAGI. CDR3 length equals 15 residues.

A few counts support this clone. The chain employs TRBV4-3 and TRBJ1-4; D is undetermined. The CDR3 length is 17 residues. Trimming cost V 0 bases and J 6 bases, with 17 bases left between them. Germline assignment: CDR1 LGHNA and CDR2 YSLEER. CDR3 protein: CASSQDGRRGKDEKLFF. CDR3 bases: TGCGCCAGCAGCCAAGATGGGCGGCGGGGTAAGGATGAAAAACTGTTTTTT.

For this clone: This sample includes further DNA sequences coding for the same CDR3. This chain connects TRBV9 to TRBJ2-1, with 8 bases identical to TRBD2. With 0 bases clipped from V and 8 bases from J, the junction kept 7 bases outside the gene matches. This CDR3 is 15 amino acids long. Per the germline V gene, CDR1 is SGDLS and CDR2 is YYNGEE. CDR3 coding DNA: TGTGCCAGCAGCGTAGCGGGGGGGCCCTTGGATGAGCAGTTCTTC. Translated, it gives CASSVAGGPLDEQFF. The complete variable domain, with remaining parts taken from reference TRBV9 and TRBJ2-1, reads DSGVTQTPKHLITATGQRVTLRCSPRSGDLSVYWYQQSLDQGLQFLIQYYNGEERAKGNILERFSAQQFPDLHSELNLSSLELGDSALYFCASSVAGGPLDEQFFGPGTRLTVL.

J is TRBJ2-1 and V is TRBV5-4, with 10 bases that match TRBD1. The CDR3 extends over 15 amino acids. In germline, CDR1 is SGHNT, CDR2 YYREEE (reference sequence). V shed 2 bases and J 3 bases; nucleotides not matched to a gene: 2. The CDR3 bases are TGTGCCAGCAGCTTTGGGACAGGGGTCTACAATGAGCAGTTCTTC. It codes for CASSFGTGVYNEQFF.